This T cell receptor beta chain was recorded in a study of Graves' ophthalmopathy and Graves' hyperthyroidism. Trimming removed 6 bases at V and 3 bases at J, with 8 bases between. This CDR3 spans 12 amino acids. The study amplified TCR beta CDR3 regions using RNA transcripts. Amplification began with first-round RT-PCR using HTBI primers, then second-round multiplex PCR was performed. TCRdb passed the multiplex PCR reads through MiXCR, listing each CDR3 protein once. Of hundreds of thousands of distinct CDR3 sequences listed, just over 40% are singletons. The starting material, 10 ml of fresh peripheral blood, provided the PBMCs. In its sample, this clonotype was seen many times.

This clonotype was sampled from an adult man with Graves' ophthalmopathy. The chain couples TRBV12-3 or TRBV12-4 to TRBJ1-2, with a possible D match to TRBD1 (5 bases). The material sequenced was peripheral blood. In DNA, the CDR3 is TGTGCCAGCAGGGCGGGACACTATGGCTACACCTTC. It specifies CASRAGHYGYTF.